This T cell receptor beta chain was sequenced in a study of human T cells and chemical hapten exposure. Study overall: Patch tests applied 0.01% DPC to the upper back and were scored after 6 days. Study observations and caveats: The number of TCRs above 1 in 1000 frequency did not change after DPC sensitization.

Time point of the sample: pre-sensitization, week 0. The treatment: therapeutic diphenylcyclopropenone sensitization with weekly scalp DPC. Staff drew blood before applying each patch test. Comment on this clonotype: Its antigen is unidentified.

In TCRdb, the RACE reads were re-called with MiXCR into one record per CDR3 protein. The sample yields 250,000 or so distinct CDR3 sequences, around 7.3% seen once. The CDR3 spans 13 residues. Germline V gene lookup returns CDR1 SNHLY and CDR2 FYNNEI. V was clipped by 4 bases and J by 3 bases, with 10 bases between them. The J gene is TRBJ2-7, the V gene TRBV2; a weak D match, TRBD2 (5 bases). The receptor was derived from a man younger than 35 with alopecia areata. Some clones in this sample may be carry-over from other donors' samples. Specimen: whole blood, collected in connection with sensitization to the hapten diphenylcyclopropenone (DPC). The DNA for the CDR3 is TGTGCCAGCAGTGGCGGGTATGGCTACGAGCAGTACGTC. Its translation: CASSGGYGYEQYV.